The 5 T cell receptor beta chains presented below share a single source sample, sequenced in a study of read filtering for tumor transcriptome and immune sequencing. Molecular barcoded adaptors covering alpha/delta and beta/gamma chains were used on approximately 440 ng RNA. TCRdb reprocessed the reads with MiXCR, giving one entry per CDR3 protein. The profile shows about 39,000 distinct CDR3 sequences, approximately 14% of them singletons. The sequencing sample was made of a population of CD138-negative cells sorted from bone marrow. The receptors shown here come from a donor aged 40 or older with multiple myeloma.

In its sample, this clonotype was seen a few times. A read error may produce the germline difference seen at one junction end. V gene TRBV7-3 combines with J gene TRBJ2-1; TRBD1 matches at 8 bases. The CDR3 is 14 amino acids. The V gene's germline CDR1 is SGHTA and CDR2 FQGTGA. The CDR3 is CASSHQGAYNERFF. CDR3 DNA sequence: TGTGCCAGCAGCCATCAGGGGGCCTACAATGAGCGGTTCTTC.

V gene TRBV6-6 combines with J gene TRBJ1-4; D is unclear. V dropped 5 bases and J dropped 4 bases, with 2 bases sitting between them. CDR3 length: 11 amino acids. From germline, CDR1 is MNHNY and CDR2 SVGAGI (reference sequence). The CDR3 is CASSINEKLFF. DNA of the CDR3: TGTGCCAGCAGTATTAATGAAAAACTGTTTTTT.

As regards this clonotype: An end of the junction does not agree with germline; a read error may underlie this. The V call is TRBV7-9, the J call TRBJ2-3; TRBD2 aligns across 9 bases. CDR1 and CDR2 (germline): SEHNR, FQNEAQ (reference sequence). The CDR3 has 15 amino acids. DNA of the CDR3: TGTGCCAGCAAAGCTAGCGGGACAAACACAGGTACGCAGTATTTT. It translates to CASKASGTNTGTQYF. Using reference TRBV7-9 and TRBJ2-3 for the parts outside the CDR3, the full variable domain is DTGVSQNPRHKITKRGQNVTFRCDPISEHNRLYWYRQTLGQGPEFLTYFQNEAQLEKSRLLSDRFSAERPKGSFSTLEIQRTEQGDSAMYLCASKASGTNTGTQYFGPGTRLTVL.

A single count supports this clonotype. The junction does not match germline at one end; this may be a read error. This chain uses TRBV9 with TRBJ1-1, with D possibly TRBD1 on 5 matching bases. The CDR3 sequence is 16 residues long. The germline V gene has CDR1 SGDLS and CDR2 YYNGEE. CDR3 amino acids: CAISLAPPGQGSEAFF. CDR3 coding DNA: TGTGCCATCAGCCTCGCCCCCCCTGGGCAGGGTTCTGAAGCTTTCTTT. The full variable domain, in which reference TRBV9 and TRBJ1-1 provide the parts outside the CDR3, is DSGVTQTPKHLITATGQRVTLRCSPRSGDLSVYWYQQSLDQGLQFLIQYYNGEERAKGNILERFSAQQFPDLHSELNLSSLELGDSALYFCAISLAPPGQGSEAFFGQGTRLTVV.

Points on this clonotype: Mismatch with germline at one junction end may stem from a read error. The V call is TRBV5-1, the J call TRBJ2-2, with D maybe TRBD2 (5 bases). Germline values: CDR1 SGHRS, CDR2 YFSETQ. The CDR3 is 15 residues long. The CDR3 loop reads CASSYGRLNTGELSF. The CDR3 DNA sequence: TGCGCCAGCAGCTATGGTCGGCTGAACACCGGGGAGCTGTCTTTT. Filled out from reference TRBV5-1 and TRBJ2-2, the complete variable domain reads KAGVTQTPRYLIKTRGQQVTLSCSPISGHRSVSWYQQTPGQGLQFLFEYFSETQRNKGNFPGRFSGRQFSNSRSEMNVSTLELGDSALYLCASSYGRLNTGELSFGEGSRLTVL.